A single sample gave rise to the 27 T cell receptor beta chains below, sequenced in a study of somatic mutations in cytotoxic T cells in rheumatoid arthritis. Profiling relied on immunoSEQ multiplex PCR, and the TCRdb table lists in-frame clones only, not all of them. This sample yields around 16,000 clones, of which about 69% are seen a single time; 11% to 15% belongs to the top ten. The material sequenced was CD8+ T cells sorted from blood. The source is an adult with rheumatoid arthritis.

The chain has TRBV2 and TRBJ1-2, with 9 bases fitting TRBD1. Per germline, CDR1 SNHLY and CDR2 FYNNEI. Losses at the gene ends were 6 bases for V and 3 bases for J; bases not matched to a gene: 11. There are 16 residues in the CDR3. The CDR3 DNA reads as TGTGCCAGCAGCCCGAACCGGGACAGGGTACACTATGGCTACACCTTC. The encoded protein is CASSPNRDRVHYGYTF.

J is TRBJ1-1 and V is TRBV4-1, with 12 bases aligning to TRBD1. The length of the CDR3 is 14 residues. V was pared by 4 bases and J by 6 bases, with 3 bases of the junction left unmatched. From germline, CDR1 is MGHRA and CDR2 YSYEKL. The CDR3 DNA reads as TGCGCCAGCAGCCCGGGACAGGGGGCCTCTGAAGCTTTCTTT. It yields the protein CASSPGQGASEAFF.

Here the CDR3 reads CASSPNRDPTEAFF. Written as DNA, the CDR3 is TGTGCCAGCAGCCCAAACAGGGACCCCACTGAAGCTTTCTTT. The chain combines TRBV13 with TRBJ1-1; a weak D match, TRBD1 (6 bases). This CDR3 has 14 amino acids. Germline V gene lookup returns CDR1 PRHDT and CDR2 FYEKMQ (reference sequence). The ends were cut back, 5 bases at V and 4 bases at J, with 14 bases in the middle.

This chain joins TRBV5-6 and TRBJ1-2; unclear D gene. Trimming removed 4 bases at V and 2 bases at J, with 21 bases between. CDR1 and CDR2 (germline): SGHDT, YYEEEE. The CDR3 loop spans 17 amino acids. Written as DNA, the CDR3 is TGTGCCAGCAGCCAATTCCCCGGCGCCGGAGGGAACTATGGCTACACCTTC. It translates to CASSQFPGAGGNYGYTF.

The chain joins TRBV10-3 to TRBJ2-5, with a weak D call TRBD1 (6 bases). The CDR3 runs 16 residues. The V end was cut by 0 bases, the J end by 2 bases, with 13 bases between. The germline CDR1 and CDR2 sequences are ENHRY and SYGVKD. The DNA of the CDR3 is TGTGCCATCAGTGAGTCGTTGGGACACACTCAAGAGACCCAGTACTTC. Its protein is CAISESLGHTQETQYF.

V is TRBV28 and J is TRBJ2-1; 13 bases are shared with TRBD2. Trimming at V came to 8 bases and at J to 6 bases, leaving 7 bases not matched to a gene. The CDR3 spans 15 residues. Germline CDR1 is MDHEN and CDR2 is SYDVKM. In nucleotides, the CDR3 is TGTGCCAGCGGAACCGGGACTAGCGGGACCAATGAGCAGTTCTTC. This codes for CASGTGTSGTNEQFF.

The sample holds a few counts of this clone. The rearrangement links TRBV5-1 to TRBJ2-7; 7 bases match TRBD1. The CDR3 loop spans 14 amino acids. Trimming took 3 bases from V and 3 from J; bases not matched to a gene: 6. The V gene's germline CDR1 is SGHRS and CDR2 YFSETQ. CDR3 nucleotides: TGCGCCAGCAGCTCCCGGGACAGCTTCTACGAGCAGTACTTC. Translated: CASSSRDSFYEQYF.

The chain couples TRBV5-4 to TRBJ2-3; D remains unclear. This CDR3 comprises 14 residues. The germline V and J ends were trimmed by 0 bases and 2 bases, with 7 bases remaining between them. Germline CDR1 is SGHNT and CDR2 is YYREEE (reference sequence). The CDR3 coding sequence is TGTGCCAGCAGCTTGGTGCGGACCACAGATACGCAGTATTTT. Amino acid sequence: CASSLVRTTDTQYF.

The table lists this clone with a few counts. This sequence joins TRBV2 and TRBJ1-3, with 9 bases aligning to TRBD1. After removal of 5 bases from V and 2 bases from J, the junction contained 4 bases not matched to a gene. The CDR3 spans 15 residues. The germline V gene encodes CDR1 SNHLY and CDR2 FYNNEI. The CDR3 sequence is CASSSDRGAGNTIYF. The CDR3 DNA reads TGTGCCAGCAGTTCGGACAGGGGCGCTGGAAACACCATATATTTT.

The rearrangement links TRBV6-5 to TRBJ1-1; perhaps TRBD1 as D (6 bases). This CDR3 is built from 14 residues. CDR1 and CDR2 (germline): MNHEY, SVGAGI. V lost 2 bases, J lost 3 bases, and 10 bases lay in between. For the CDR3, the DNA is TGTGCCAGCAGTTACAGGGAGGGGGACACTGAAGCTTTCTTT. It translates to CASSYREGDTEAFF.

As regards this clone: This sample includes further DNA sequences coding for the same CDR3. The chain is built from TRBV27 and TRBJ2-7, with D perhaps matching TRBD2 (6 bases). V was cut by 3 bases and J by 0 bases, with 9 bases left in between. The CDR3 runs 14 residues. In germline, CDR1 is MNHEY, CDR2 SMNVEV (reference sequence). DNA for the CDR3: TGTGCCAGCAGTTTCGGGGGACCCTCCTACGAGCAGTACTTC. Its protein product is CASSFGGPSYEQYF.

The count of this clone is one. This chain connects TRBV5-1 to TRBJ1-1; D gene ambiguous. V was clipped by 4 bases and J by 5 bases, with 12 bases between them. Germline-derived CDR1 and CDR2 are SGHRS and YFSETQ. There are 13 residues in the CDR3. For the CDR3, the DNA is TGCGCCAGCAGCGGGTGGGCCGGAACTGAAGCTTTCTTT. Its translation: CASSGWAGTEAFF.

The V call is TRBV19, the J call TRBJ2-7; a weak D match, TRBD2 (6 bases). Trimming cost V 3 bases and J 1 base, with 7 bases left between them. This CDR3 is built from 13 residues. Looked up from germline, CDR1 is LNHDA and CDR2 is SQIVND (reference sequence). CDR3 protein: CASSMLASYEQYF. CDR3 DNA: TGTGCCAGTAGTATGCTAGCGTCCTACGAGCAGTACTTC.

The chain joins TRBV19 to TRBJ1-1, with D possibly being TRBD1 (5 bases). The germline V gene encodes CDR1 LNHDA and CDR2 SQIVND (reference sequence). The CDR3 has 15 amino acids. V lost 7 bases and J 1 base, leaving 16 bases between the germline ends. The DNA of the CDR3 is TGTGCCAGTACCCCCAGGGCCTCCTGGAACACTGAAGCTTTCTTT. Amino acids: CASTPRASWNTEAFF.

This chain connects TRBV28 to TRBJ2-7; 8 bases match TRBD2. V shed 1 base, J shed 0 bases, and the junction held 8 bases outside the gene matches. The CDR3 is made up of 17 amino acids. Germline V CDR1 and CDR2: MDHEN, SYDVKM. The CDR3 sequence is CASSLSFGSGSSYEQYF. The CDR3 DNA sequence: TGTGCCAGCAGTTTATCCTTCGGCAGCGGGAGCTCCTACGAGCAGTACTTC.

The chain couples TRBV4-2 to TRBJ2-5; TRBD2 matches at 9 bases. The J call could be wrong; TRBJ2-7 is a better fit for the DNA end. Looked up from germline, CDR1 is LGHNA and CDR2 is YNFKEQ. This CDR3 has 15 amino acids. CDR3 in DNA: TGTGCCAGCAGCCAAGGCAGCGGGGGGAACTACGAGCAGTACTTC. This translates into CASSQGSGGNYEQYF.

CDR3 sequence: CATSRDLFLAGGPTDTQYF. CDR3 in DNA: TGTGCCACCAGCAGAGATCTATTTTTGGCGGGAGGGCCGACAGATACGCAGTATTTT. V and J are TRBV15 and TRBJ2-3, with 9 bases that match TRBD2. CDR3 length: 19 amino acids. Germline-derived CDR1 and CDR2 are LNHNV and YYDKDF (reference sequence). The V gene end was trimmed by 0 bases and the J gene end by 3 bases; junction bases not matched to a gene: 13. The full variable domain, its missing parts supplied by reference TRBV15 and TRBJ2-3, is DAMVIQNPRYQVTQFGKPVTLSCSQTLNHNVMYWYQQKSSQAPKLLFHYYDKDFNNEADTPDNFQSRRPNTSFCFLDIRSPGLGDTAMYLCATSRDLFLAGGPTDTQYFGPGTRLTVL.

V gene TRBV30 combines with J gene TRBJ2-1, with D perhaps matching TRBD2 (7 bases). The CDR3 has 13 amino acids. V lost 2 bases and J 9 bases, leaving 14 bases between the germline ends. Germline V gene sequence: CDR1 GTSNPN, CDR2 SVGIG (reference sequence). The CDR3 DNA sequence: TGTGCCTGGAGTATGCGGGGGCCGGGTGAGCAGTTCTTC. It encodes CAWSMRGPGEQFF.

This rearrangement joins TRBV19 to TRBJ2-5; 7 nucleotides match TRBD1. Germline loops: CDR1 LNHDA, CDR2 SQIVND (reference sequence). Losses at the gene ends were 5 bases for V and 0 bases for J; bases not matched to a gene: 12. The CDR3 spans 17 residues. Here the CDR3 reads CASSPPAFQGDQETQYF. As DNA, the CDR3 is TGTGCCAGTAGTCCCCCGGCGTTTCAGGGGGACCAAGAGACCCAGTACTTC.

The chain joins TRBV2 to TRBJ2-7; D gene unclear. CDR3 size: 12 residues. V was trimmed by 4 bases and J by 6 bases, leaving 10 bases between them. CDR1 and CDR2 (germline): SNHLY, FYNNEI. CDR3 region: CASSGLSAEQYF. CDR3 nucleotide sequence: TGTGCCAGCAGTGGTTTAAGTGCCGAGCAGTACTTC.

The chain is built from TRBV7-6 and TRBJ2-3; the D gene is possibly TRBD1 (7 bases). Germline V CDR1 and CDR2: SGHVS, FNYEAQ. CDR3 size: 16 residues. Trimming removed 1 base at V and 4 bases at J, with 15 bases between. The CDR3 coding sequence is TGTGCCAGCAGCTTAGTGGAGGGGGCCGAGGCAGATACGCAGTATTTT. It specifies CASSLVEGAEADTQYF. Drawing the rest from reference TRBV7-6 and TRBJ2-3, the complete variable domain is GAGVSQSPRYKVTKRGQDVALRCDPISGHVSLYWYRQALGQGPEFLTYFNYEAQQDKSGLPNDRFSAERPEGSISTLTIQRTEQRDSAMYRCASSLVEGAEADTQYFGPGTRLTVL.

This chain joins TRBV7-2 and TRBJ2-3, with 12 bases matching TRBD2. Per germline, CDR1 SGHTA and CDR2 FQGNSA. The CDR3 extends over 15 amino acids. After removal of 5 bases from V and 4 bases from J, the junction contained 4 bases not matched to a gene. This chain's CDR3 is CASSATSGSSDTQYF. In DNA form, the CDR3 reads TGTGCCAGCAGCGCGACTAGCGGGAGTTCAGATACGCAGTATTTT.

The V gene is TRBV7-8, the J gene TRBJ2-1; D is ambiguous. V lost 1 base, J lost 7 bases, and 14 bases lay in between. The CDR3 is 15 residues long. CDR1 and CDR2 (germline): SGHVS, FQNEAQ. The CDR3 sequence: CASSLGFPSRNEQFF. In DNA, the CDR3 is TGTGCCAGCAGCTTAGGTTTCCCCTCTCGGAATGAGCAGTTCTTC.

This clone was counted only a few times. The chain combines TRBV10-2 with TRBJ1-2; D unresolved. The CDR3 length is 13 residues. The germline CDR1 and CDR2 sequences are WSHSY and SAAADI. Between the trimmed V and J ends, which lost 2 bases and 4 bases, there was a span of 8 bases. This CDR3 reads CASSELQSYGYTF. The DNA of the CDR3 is TGCGCCAGCAGTGAGCTACAGAGCTATGGCTACACCTTC.

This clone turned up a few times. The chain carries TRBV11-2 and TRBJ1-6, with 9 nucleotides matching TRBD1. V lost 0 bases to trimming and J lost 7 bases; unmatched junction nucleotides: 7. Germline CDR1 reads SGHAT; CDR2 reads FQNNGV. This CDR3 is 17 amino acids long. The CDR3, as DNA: TGTGCCAGCAGCTTAGATCCACTGGGACAGGGCAATTCACCCCTCCACTTT. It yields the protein CASSLDPLGQGNSPLHF. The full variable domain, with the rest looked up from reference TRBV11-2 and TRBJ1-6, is EAGVAQSPRYKIIEKRQSVAFWCNPISGHATLYWYQQILGQGPKLLIQFQNNGVVDDSQLPKDRFSAERLKGVDSTLKIQPAKLEDSAVYLCASSLDPLGQGNSPLHFGNGTRLTVT.

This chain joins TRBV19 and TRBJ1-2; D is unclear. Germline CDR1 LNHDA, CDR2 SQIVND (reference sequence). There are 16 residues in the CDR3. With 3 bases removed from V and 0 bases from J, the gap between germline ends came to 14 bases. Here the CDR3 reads CASSISIITANYGYTF. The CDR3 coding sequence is TGTGCCAGTAGTATCTCCATAATTACAGCTAACTATGGCTACACCTTC.

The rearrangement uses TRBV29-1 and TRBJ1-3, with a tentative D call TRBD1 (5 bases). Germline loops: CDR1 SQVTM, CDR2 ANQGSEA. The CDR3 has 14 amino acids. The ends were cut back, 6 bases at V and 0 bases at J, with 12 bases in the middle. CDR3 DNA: TGCAGCGTCCAAGGGGCCCGCTCTGGAAACACCATATATTTT. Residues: CSVQGARSGNTIYF.